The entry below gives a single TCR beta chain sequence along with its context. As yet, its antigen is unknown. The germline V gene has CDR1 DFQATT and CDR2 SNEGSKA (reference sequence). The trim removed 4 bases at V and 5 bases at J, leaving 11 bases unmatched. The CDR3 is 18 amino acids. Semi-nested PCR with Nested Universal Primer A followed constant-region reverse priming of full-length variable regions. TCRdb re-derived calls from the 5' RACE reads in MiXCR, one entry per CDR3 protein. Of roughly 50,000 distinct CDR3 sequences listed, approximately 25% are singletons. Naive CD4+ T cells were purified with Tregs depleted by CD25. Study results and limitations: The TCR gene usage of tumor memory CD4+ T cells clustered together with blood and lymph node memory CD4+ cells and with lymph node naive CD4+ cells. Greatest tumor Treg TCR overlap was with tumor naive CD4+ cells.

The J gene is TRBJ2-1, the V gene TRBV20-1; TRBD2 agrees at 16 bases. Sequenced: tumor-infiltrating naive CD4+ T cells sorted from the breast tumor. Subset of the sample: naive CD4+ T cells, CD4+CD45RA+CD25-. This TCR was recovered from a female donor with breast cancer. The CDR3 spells CSATGRGTSGRGNNEQFF. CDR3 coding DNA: TGCAGTGCTACAGGACGGGGGACTAGCGGGAGGGGAAACAATGAGCAGTTCTTC.